This T cell receptor beta chain was recorded in a study of identical twins. The CDR3 extends over 15 amino acids. The V end lost 0 bases, the J end lost 5 bases, and 11 bases lay between the germline ends. Germline V CDR1 and CDR2: MNHEY, SVGAGI. This clonotype has just a few counts. TCRdb ran MiXCR on the 5' RACE reads and lists one entry per CDR3 protein. The sample has a few hundred thousand distinct CDR3 sequences, more than 13% seen once; the top ten hold 0.8% to 1%. These same data were also listed under a study on yellow fever vaccine responses in identical twins.

The sequence was collected from a woman aged 18-29 years in good health. The sequenced sample was CD4+ T cells sorted from blood. The V call is TRBV6-5, the J call TRBJ2-1; unclear D gene. The CDR3 DNA sequence: TGTGCCAGCAGTTACTCTGGGCTCAAGAACAATGAGCAGTTCTTC. Translation gives CASSYSGLKNNEQFF.